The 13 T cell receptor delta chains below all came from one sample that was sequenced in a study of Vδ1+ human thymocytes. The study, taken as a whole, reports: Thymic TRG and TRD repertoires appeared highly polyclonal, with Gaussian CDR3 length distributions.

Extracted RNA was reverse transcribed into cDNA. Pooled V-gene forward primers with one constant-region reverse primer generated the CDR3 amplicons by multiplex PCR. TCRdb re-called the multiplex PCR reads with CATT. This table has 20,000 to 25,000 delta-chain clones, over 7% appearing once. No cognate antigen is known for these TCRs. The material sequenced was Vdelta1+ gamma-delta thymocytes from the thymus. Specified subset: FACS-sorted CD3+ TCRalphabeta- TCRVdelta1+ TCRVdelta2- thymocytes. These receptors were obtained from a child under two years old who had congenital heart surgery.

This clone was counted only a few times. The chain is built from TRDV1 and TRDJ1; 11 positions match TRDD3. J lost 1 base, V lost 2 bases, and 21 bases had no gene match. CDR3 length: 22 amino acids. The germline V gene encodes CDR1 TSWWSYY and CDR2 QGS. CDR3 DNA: TGTGCTCTTGGGGAAGAATCGTATTCCTGCCGGGTGGGGGATACGGGCACCGATAAACTCATCTTT. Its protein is CALGEESYSCRVGDTGTDKLIF.

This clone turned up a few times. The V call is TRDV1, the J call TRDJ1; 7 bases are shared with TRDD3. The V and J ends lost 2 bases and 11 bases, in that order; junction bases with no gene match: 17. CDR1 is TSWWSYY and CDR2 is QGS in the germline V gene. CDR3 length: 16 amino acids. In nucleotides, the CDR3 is TGTGCTCTTGGGGAAAACCTGGGGGCCCCCTTAGGTTACCTCATCTTT. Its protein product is CALGENLGAPLGYLIF.

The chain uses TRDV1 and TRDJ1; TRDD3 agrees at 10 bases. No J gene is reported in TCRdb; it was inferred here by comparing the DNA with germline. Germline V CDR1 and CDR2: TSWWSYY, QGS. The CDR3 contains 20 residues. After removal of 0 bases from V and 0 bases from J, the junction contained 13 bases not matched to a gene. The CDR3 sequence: CALGELGPVRTGGYTDKLIF. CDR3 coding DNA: TGTGCTCTTGGGGAACTGGGCCCAGTTCGAACTGGGGGATACACCGATAAACTCATCTTT.

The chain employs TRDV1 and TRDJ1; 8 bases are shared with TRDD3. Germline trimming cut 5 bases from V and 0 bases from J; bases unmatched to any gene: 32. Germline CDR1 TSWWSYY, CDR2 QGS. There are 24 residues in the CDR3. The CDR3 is CALGPKGRTGDTCSRALDTDKLIF. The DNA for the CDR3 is TGTGCTCTTGGGCCCAAAGGACGTACTGGGGATACCTGCTCCAGGGCTCTGGACACCGATAAACTCATCTTT.

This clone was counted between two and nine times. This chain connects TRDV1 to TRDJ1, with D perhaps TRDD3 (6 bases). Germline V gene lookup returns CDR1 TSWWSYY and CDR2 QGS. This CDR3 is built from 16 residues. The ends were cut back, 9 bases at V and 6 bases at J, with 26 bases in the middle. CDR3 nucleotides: TGTGCTCTCGTACCCTCCGAGGGTTGGGGGCTCTATAAACTCATCTTT. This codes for CALVPSEGWGLYKLIF.

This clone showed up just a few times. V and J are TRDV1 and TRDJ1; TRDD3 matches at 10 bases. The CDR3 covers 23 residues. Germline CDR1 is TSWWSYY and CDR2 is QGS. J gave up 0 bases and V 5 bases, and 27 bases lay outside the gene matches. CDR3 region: CALGRKFPIGYWGMQTYTDKLIF. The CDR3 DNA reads TGTGCTCTTGGGAGAAAATTCCCTATAGGGTACTGGGGGATGCAAACGTACACCGATAAACTCATCTTT.

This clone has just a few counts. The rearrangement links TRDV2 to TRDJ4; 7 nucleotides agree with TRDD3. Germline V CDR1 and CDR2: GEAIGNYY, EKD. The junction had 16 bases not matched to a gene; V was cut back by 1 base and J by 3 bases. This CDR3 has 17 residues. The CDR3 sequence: CACDTRGMREAPGPLIF. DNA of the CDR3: TGTGCCTGTGACACGAGGGGGATGCGGGAGGCCCCAGGACCCCTGATCTTT.

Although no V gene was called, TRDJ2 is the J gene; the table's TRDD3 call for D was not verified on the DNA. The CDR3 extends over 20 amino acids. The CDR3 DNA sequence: TGTGCTCTTGGGGAACCAGAAGATAGGGGACTGGGGAGGAGGACAGCACAACTCTTCTTT. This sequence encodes CALGEPEDRGLGRRTAQLFF.

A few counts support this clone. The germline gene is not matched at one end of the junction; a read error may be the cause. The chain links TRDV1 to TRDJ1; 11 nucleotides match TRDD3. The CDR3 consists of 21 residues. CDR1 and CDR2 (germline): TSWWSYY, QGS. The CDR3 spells CALGEPGWGIPKKVYTDELIF. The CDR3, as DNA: TGTGCTCTTGGGGAACCAGGCTGGGGGATACCTAAGAAGGTGTACACCGATGAACTCATCTTT.

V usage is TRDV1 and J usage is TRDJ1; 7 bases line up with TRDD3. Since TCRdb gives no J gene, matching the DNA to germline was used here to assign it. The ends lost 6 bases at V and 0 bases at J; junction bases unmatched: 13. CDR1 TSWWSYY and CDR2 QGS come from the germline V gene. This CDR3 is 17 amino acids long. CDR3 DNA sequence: TGTGCTCTTGGACAAGGGGGATCAAGGGCCCACACCGATAAACTCATCTTT. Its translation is CALGQGGSRAHTDKLIF.

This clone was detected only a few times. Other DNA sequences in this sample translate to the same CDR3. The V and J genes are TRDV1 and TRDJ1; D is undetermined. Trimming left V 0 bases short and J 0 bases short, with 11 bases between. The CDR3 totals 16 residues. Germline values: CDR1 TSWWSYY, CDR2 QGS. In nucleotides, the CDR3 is TGTGCTCTTGGGGAACTGAGAGGCCTGTACACCGATAAACTCATCTTT. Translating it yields CALGELRGLYTDKLIF.

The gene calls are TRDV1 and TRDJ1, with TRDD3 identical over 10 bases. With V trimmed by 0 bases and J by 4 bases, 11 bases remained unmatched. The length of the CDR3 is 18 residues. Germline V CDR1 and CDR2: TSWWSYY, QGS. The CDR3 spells CALGELSYWGILHDKLIF. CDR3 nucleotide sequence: TGTGCTCTTGGGGAACTCTCATACTGGGGGATCCTTCACGATAAACTCATCTTT.

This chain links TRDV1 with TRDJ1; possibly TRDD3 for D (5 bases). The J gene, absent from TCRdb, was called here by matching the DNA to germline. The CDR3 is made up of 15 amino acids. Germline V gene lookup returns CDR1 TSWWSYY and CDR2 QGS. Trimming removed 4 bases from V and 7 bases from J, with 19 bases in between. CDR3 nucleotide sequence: TGTGCTCTTGGGGCCCCACTCCGAGGGGACCTTAAACTCATCTTT. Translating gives CALGAPLRGDLKLIF.